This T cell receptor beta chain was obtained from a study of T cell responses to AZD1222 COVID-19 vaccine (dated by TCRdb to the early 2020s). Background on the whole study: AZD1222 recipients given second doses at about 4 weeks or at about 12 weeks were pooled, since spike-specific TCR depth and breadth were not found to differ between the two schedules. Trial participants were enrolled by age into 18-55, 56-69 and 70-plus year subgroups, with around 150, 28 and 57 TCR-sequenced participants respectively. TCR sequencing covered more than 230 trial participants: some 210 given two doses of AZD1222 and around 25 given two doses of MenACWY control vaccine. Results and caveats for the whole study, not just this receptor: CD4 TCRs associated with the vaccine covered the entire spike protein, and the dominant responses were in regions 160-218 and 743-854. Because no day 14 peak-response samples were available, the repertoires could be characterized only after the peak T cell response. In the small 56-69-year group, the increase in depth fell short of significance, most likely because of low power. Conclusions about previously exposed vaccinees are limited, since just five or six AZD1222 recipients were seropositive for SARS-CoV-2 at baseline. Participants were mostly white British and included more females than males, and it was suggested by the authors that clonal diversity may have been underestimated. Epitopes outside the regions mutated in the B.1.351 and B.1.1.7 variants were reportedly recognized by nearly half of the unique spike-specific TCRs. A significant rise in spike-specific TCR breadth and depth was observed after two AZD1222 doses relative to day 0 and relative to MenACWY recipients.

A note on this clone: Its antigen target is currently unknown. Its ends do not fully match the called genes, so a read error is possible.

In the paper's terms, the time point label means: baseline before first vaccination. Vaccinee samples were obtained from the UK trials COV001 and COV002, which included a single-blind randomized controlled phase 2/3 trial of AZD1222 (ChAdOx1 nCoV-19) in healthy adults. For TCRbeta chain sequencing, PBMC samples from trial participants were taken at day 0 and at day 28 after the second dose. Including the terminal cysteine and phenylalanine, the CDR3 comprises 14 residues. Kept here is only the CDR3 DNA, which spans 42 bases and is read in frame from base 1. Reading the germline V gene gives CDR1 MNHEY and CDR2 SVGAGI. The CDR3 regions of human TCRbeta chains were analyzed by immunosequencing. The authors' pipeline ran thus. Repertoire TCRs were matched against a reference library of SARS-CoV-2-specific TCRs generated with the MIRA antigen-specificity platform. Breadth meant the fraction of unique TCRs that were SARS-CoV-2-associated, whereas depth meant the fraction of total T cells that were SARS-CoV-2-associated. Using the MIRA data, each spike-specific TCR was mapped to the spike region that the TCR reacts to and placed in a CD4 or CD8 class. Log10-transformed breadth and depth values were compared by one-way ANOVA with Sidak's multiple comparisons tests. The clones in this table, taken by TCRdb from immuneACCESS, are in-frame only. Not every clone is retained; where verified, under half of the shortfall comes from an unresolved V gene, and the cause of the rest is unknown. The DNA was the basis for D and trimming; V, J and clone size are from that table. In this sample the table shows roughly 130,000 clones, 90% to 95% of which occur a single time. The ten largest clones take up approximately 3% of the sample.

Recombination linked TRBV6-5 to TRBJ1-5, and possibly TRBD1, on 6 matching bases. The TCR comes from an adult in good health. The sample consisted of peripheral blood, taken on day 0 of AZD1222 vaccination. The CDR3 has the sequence CTSTTRGSNQPQHF. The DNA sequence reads TGTACCAGCACGACCAGGGGTAGCAATCAGCCCCAGCATTTT.